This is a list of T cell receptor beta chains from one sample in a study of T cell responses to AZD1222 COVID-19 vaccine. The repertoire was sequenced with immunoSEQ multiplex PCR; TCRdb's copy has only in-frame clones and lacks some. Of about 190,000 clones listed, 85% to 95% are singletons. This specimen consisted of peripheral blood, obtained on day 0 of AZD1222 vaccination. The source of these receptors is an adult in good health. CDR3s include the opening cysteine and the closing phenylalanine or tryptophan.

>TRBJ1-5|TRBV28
CASSLQGARDQPQHF
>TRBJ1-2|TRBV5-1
CASSRAGEGSGYTF
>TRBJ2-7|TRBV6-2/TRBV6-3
CASSVRDRGPYEQYF
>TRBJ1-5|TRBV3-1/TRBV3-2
CASSQDKRGAGQPQHF
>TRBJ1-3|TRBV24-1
CATSVSGGNTIYF
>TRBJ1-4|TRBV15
CATSRITNEKLFF
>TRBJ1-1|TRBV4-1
CASSQDPTGGLRNTEAFF
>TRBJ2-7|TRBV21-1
CASSKAQGRYEQYF
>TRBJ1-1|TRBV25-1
CASSEYGAGLTEAFF
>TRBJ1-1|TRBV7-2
CASSPRAGRDTEAFF
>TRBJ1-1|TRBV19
CASDIAGRGEAFF
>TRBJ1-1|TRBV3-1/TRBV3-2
CASSQAGRGYFMNTEAFF
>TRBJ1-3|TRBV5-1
CASSRDSDSGNTIYF
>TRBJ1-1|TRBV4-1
CASSREGAVNTEAFF